The 12 T cell receptor beta chains below all came from one sample that was sequenced in a study of control samples from healthy donors and cancer patients. Sequenced by immunoSEQ multiplex PCR; TCRdb stores in-frame clones only, minus some. Seen here are approximately 60,000 clones, roughly 85% observed once, and the top ten hold 5% to 6.5%. What was sequenced was blood. The receptor source for this set is a middle-aged man in good health.

The chain recombines TRBV12-3 or TRBV12-4 with TRBJ1-2; no definite D call. The CDR3 has 12 amino acids. The ends were cut back, 7 bases at V and 5 bases at J, with 11 bases in the middle. CDR3 region: CASTPDSYGYTF. CDR3 coding DNA: TGTGCCAGCACCCCCGATTCATATGGCTACACCTTC.

V gene TRBV11-1 combines with J gene TRBJ2-5; D remains unclear. Trimming took 1 base from V and 3 from J, leaving 9 bases between them. This CDR3 region has 14 residues. Germline values: CDR1 SGHAT, CDR2 FQDESV (reference sequence). CDR3 residues: CASSLELDEETQYF. The DNA for the CDR3 is TGTGCCAGCAGCTTAGAGCTGGATGAAGAGACCCAGTACTTC.

The rearrangement links TRBV21-1 to TRBJ1-5; the table assigns TRBD1, which was not confirmed against the DNA. TRBV21-1 is noted as a pseudogene. There are 19 residues in the CDR3. Here the CDR3 DNA reads TGTGCCAGCAACCGGATTCGACAGGGAATGTTGGGACGCGATCAGCCCCAGCATTTT. Translation: CASNRIRQGMLGRDQPQHF.

The chain uses TRBV5-5 and TRBJ1-5, with a tentative D call TRBD1 (5 bases). Germline lookup yields CDR1 SGHKS and CDR2 YYEKEE (reference sequence). This CDR3 spans 16 amino acids. Trimming took 0 bases from V and 3 from J, leaving 13 bases between them. CDR3 loop: CASSLASGAHNQPQHF. The CDR3, as DNA: TGTGCCAGCAGCTTGGCGTCCGGGGCGCACAATCAGCCCCAGCATTTT.

The chain carries TRBV4-3 and TRBJ2-7; D gene uncertain. Germline loops: CDR1 LGHNA, CDR2 YSLEER. The CDR3 consists of 14 residues. Trimming removed 0 bases from V and 1 base from J, with 7 bases in between. CDR3 coding DNA: TGCGCCAGCAGCCAAGATGGGCGGTCCTACGAGCAGTACTTC. The encoded protein is CASSQDGRSYEQYF.

The gene calls are TRBV5-4 and TRBJ2-1, with 12 nucleotides matching TRBD2. CDR3 length: 16 residues. The trim removed 0 bases at V and 8 bases at J, leaving 6 bases unmatched. Germline assignment: CDR1 SGHNT and CDR2 YYREEE (reference sequence). The CDR3 bases are TGTGCCAGCAGCTTGGCAGGGCTAGCGGGAGGGGATGAGCAGTTCTTC. Its protein is CASSLAGLAGGDEQFF.

V usage is TRBV7-9 and J usage is TRBJ1-6; D is undetermined. This CDR3 region has 15 residues. V lost 1 base and J lost 9, with 13 bases in between. From germline, CDR1 is SEHNR and CDR2 FQNEAQ (reference sequence). CDR3 sequence reads: CASSLVSGLGSPLHF. The CDR3 DNA follows: TGTGCCAGCAGCTTAGTGTCTGGGTTGGGTTCACCCCTCCACTTT.

V usage is TRBV28 and J usage is TRBJ1-2; D gene uncertain. The germline CDR1 and CDR2 sequences are MDHEN and SYDVKM. This CDR3 comprises 14 residues. Trimming took 4 bases from V and 10 from J, leaving 19 bases between them. CDR3 in DNA: TGTGCCAGCAGTTATGGGCGTGGGAGCCTTACCTACACCTTC. Residues: CASSYGRGSLTYTF.

The V and J genes are TRBV14 and TRBJ1-1; a weak D match, TRBD1 (5 bases). Germline values: CDR1 SGHDN, CDR2 FVKESK. The CDR3 has 16 amino acids. V was clipped by 3 bases and J by 1 base, with 15 bases between them. The CDR3: CASSQQSGRPNTEAFF. CDR3 DNA: TGTGCCAGCAGCCAGCAGTCGGGGCGGCCGAACACTGAAGCTTTCTTT.

The chain links TRBV13 to TRBJ1-3; maybe TRBD1 (5 bases). Looked up from germline, CDR1 is PRHDT and CDR2 is FYEKMQ (reference sequence). The V gene lost 5 bases and the J gene lost 0 bases, with 14 bases spanning the gap. There are 16 residues in the CDR3. The CDR3 DNA sequence: TGTGCCAGCAGCCAAAAGAGGGGCGACTCTGGAAACACCATATATTTT. Amino acid sequence: CASSQKRGDSGNTIYF.

The chain carries TRBV9 and TRBJ1-6; no clear D gene. Germline assignment: CDR1 SGDLS and CDR2 YYNGEE. The CDR3 is 14 amino acids. Trimming cost V 0 bases and J 7 bases, with 8 bases left between them. CDR3 loop: CASSVETANSPLHF. The CDR3 DNA reads as TGTGCCAGCAGCGTAGAAACCGCGAATTCACCCCTCCACTTT.

This clone showed up just once. The genes are TRBV27 and TRBJ1-5, with D possibly TRBD1 on 5 matching bases. CDR3 length: 15 residues. The germline CDR1 and CDR2 sequences are MNHEY and SMNVEV (reference sequence). Between the trimmed V and J ends, which lost 0 bases and 6 bases, there was a span of 12 bases. CDR3 sequence: CASSLSKGDGQPQHF. Written as DNA, the CDR3 is TGTGCCAGCAGTTTATCGAAAGGGGATGGTCAGCCCCAGCATTTT.